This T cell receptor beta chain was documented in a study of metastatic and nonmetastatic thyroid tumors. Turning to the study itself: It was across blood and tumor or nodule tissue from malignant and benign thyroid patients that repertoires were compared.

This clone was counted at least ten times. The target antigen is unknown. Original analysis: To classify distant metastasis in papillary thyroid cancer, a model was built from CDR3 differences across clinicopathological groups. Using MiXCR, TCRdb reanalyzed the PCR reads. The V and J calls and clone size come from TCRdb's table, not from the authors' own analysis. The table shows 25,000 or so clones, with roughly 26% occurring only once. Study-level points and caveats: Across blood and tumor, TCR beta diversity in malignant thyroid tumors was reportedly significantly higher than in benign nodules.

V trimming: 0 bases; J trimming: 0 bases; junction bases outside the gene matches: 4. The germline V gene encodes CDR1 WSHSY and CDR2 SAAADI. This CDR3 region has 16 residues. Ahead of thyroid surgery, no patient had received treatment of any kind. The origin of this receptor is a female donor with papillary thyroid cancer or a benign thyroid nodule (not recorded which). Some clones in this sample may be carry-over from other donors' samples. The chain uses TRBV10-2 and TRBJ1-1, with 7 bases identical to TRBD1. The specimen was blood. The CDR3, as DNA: TGCGCCAGCAGTGAGTCGACAGGGTACATGAACACTGAAGCTTTCTTT. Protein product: CASSESTGYMNTEAFF.